This T cell receptor (beta chain) was observed in a study of blood T cell repertoires in COVID-19. Study details: The analysed material was cDNA or gDNA that came from T cells, B-cell-depleted T cells, or PBMCs.

This CDR3 has 14 residues. The V end lost 5 bases, the J end lost 5 bases, and 13 bases lay between the germline ends. Germline values: CDR1 MNHNY, CDR2 SVGAGI (reference sequence). Recruited during active infection, patients (from Seattle) were subsequently followed longitudinally. Method: immunoSEQ multiplex PCR; TCRdb's copy keeps in-frame clones and lacks some. The table shows 150,000 to 200,000 clones, with more than 75% occurring only once. The sequencing input was peripheral blood. The receptor's source is a person aged 70 to 85 with COVID-19, enrolled during active disease. The J gene is TRBJ2-1, the V gene TRBV6-6; tentative D call: TRBD2 (7 bases). This chain's CDR3 is CASSRGGINNEQFF. For the CDR3, the DNA is TGTGCCAGCAGTAGGGGGGGCATAAACAATGAGCAGTTCTTC.